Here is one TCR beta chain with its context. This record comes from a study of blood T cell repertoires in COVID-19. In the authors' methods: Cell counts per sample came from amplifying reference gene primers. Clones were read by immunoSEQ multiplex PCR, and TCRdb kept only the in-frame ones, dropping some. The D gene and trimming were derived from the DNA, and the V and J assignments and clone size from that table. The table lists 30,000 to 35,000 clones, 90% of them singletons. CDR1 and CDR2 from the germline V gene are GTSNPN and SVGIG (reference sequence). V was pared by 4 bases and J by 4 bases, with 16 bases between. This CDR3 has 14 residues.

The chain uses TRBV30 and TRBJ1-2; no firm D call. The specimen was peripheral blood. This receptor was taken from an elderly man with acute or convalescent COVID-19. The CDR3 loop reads CAWTKTGFGYGYTF. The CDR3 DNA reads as TGTGCCTGGACTAAAACCGGGTTTGGCTATGGCTACACCTTC. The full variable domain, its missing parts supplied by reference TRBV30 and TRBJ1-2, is SQTIHQWPATLVQPVGSPLSLECTVEGTSNPNLYWYRQAAGRGLQLLFYSVGIGQISSEVPQNLSASRPQDRQFILSSKKLLLSDSGFYLCAWTKTGFGYGYTFGSGTRLTVV.